This T cell receptor beta chain was identified during a study of T cells after yellow fever vaccination. Study conclusions and caveats: Post-booster reappearance was seen for most primary-vaccination clones (about 95% CD4, 85% to 90% CD8). Some clonotypes, a small share, were shared between CD4 and CD8 compartments. Abundant clonotypes from the bulk population could contaminate FACS-sorted repertoires.

There are a few counts of this clonotype. Its cognate antigen is unknown. The CDR3 totals 14 residues. The ends lost 6 bases at V and 3 bases at J; junction bases unmatched: 8. Looked up from germline, CDR1 is WSHSY and CDR2 is SAAADI. Template switching with 5'RACE generated the TCR cDNA and added a universal primer site and UMIs. TCRdb used MiXCR to reprocess the 5' RACE reads, holding one entry per CDR3 protein. The table lists 300,000 to 350,000 distinct CDR3 sequences, around 3.9% of them singletons. This TCR was sampled from a man younger than 35 who received the YFV17D yellow fever vaccine. The genes are TRBV10-2 and TRBJ2-7; 7 bases match TRBD1. Sequencing used PBMCs, obtained 5 days after the yellow fever booster vaccination. The CDR3 bases are TGCGCCAGCAGGCAGACAGGGCAGGGCTACGAGCAGTACTTC. Residues: CASRQTGQGYEQYF.